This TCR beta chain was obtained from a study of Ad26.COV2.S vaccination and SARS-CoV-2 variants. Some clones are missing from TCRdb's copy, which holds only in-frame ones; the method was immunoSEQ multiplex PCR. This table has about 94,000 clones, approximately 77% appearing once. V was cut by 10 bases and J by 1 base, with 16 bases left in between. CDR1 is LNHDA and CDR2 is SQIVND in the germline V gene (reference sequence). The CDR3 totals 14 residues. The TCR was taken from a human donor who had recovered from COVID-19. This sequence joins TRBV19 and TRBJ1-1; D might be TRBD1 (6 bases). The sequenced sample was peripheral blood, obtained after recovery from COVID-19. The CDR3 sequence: CATSGAAGNTEAFF. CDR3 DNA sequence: TGTGCCACGTCGGGGGCGGCAGGGAACACTGAAGCTTTCTTT.